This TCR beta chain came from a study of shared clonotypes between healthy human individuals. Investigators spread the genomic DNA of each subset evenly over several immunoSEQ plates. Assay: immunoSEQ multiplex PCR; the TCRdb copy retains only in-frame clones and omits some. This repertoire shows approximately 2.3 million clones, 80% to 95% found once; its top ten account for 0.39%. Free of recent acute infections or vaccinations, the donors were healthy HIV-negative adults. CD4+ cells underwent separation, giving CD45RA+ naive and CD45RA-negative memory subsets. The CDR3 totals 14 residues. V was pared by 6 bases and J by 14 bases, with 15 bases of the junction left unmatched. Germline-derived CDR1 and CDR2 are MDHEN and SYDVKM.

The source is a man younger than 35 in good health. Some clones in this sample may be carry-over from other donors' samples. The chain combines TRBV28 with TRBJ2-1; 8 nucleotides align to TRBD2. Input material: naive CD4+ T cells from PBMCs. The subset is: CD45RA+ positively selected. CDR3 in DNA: TGTGCCAGCAGCTCCGCAACTCTTAGCGGGGAGGAGTTCTTC. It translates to CASSSATLSGEEFF. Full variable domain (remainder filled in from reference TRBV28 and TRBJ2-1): DVKVTQSSRYLVKRTGEKVFLECVQDMDHENMFWYRQDPGLGLRLIYFSYDVKMKEKGDIPEGYSVSREKKERFSLILESASTNQTSMYLCASSSATLSGEEFFGPGTRLTVL.